This T cell receptor beta chain was captured in a study of CD8 T cells in ankylosing spondylitis. Findings and limits, study-wide: Disease-linked clones were reportedly significantly enriched in matched ankylosing spondylitis synovial fluid. Earlier work had already found some motif variants in reactive arthritis synovial fluid and blood.

Details on this clonotype: Its cognate antigen is unknown.

Germline lookup yields CDR1 KGHSH and CDR2 LQKENI. This CDR3 region has 15 residues. V was cut by 2 bases and J by 2 bases, with 10 bases left in between. TCRdb reprocessed the 5' RACE reads via MiXCR and lists one record per CDR3 protein. The table records some 140,000 distinct CDR3 sequences, roughly 8.3% of them present only once. Sequenced sample: synovial fluid, either unsorted or a sorted T cell fraction (not recorded which). The chain is built from TRBV18 and TRBJ1-3; the D gene is possibly TRBD1 (6 bases). The sequence was obtained from a male donor with ankylosing spondylitis. DNA for the CDR3: TGTGCCAGCTCACCAGAGAAGGGGGCTGGAAACACCATATATTTT. Its translation: CASSPEKGAGNTIYF.